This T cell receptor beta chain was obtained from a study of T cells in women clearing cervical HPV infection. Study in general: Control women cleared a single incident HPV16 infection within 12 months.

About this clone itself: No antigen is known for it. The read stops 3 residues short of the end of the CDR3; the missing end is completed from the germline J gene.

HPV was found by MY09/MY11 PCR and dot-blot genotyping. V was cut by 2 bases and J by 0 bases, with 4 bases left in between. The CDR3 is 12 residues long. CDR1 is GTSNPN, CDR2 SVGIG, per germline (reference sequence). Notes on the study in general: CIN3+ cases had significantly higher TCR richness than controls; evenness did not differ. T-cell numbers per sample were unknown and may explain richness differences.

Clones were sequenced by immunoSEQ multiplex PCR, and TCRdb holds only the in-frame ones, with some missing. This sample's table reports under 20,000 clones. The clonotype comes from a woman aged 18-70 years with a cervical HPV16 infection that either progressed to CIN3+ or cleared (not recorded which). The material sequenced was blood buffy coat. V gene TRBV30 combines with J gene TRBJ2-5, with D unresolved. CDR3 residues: CAWSLYQETQYF. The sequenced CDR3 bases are TGTGCCTGGAGTCTGTACCAAGAGACC.